This T cell receptor (beta chain) was captured in a study of T cell responses to AZD1222 COVID-19 vaccine. Clones were sequenced by immunoSEQ multiplex PCR, and TCRdb holds only the in-frame ones, with some missing. The top ten hold approximately 5% of the sample, which has 25,000 to 35,000 clones, just under 80% seen once. The length of the CDR3 is 12 residues. Germline V gene data show CDR1 as ENHRY and CDR2 as SYGVKD. The ends were cut back, 5 bases at V and 8 bases at J, with 9 bases in the middle. The V gene is TRBV10-3, the J gene TRBJ1-4, with a tentative D call TRBD1 (6 bases). The sequence came from an adult in good health. Sequencing was performed on peripheral blood, taken on day 0 of AZD1222 vaccination. Here the CDR3 reads CAISQGQEKLFF. The CDR3 DNA reads TGTGCCATCAGTCAGGGGCAGGAAAAACTGTTTTTT.